This TCR beta chain was identified during a study of T cell changes during pregnancy in multiple sclerosis. Trimming cost V 9 bases and J 0 bases, with 11 bases left between them. CDR3 length: 13 residues. Germline lookup yields CDR1 MNHNS and CDR2 SASEGT. The repertoire was sequenced with immunoSEQ multiplex PCR; TCRdb's copy has only in-frame clones and lacks some. The sample yields approximately 45,000 clones, roughly 90% seen once. This clone rates as medium-sized. This TCR was recovered from a female donor with multiple sclerosis, enrolled in a pregnancy study. Source: CD8+ T cells from peripheral blood mononuclear cells, taken in the second trimester of pregnancy. The rearrangement joins TRBV6-1 to TRBJ2-5; D perhaps matches TRBD2 (5 bases). The CDR3 region has the DNA TGTGCCAGTACTGGGGAGTACCAAGAGACCCAGTACTTC. Its protein product is CASTGEYQETQYF.